This paragraph covers one T cell receptor (beta chain) sequence. This CDR3 region has 14 residues. V lost 5 bases, J lost 4 bases, and 6 bases stayed unmatched. Looked up from germline, CDR1 is PRHDT and CDR2 is FYEKMQ (reference sequence). This entry belongs to a study of T cell changes during pregnancy in multiple sclerosis. Profiling relied on immunoSEQ multiplex PCR, and the TCRdb table lists in-frame clones only, not all of them. The table shows tens of thousands of clones, with 91% occurring only once. The specimen comprised peripheral blood, sampled after pregnancy. The chain couples TRBV13 to TRBJ2-5; TRBD1 matches at 8 bases. The clonotype originates from a female donor in good health, enrolled as a control in a pregnancy study. The CDR3 spells CASSETGDPETQYF. DNA of the CDR3: TGTGCCAGCAGCGAGACAGGGGATCCAGAGACCCAGTACTTC.